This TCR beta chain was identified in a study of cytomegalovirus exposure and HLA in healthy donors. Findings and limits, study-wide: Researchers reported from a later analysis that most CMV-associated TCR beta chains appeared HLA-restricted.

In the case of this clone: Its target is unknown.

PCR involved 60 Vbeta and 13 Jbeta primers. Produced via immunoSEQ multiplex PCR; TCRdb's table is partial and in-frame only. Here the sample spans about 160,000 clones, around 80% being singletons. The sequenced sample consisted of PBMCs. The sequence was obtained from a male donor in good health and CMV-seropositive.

In DNA form, the CDR3 reads TGCAGCGTTGAGGAGTTAGCGGGAAAACTCAATGAGCAGTTCTTC. Its translation is CSVEELAGKLNEQFF. The J gene is TRBJ2-1, the V gene TRBV29-1, with 8 bases fitting TRBD2. With V trimmed by 3 bases and J by 6 bases, 10 bases remained unmatched. This CDR3 has 15 amino acids. Germline V lookup: CDR1 SQVTM, CDR2 ANQGSEA.